The text below deals with one T cell receptor (beta chain). Antigen: not known. Trimming shortened V by 4 bases and J by 8 bases, and 14 bases separated the two germline ends. CDR3 length equals 14 residues. From germline, CDR1 is SGHVS and CDR2 FQNEAQ. Time point defined: patch test 1, 2 weeks after DPC sensitization. Treatment given: therapeutic diphenylcyclopropenone sensitization with weekly scalp DPC. The library tagged individual cDNA molecules with unique molecular identifiers. TCRdb recomputed calls from the RACE reads with MiXCR, one row per CDR3 protein. The table records roughly 180,000 distinct CDR3 sequences, around 20% of them present only once. These data originate in a study of human T cells and chemical hapten exposure. Study at large: The study lasted around 24 weeks, and patients were dosed weekly with diphenylcyclopropenone on the scalp throughout. Alopecia areata, totalis or universalis affected patients, mainly female.

Study results and limitations: The number of TCRs over 1 in 1000 frequency stayed unchanged after DPC.

This specimen was whole blood, taken in connection with sensitization to the hapten diphenylcyclopropenone (DPC). This sequence joins TRBV7-8 and TRBJ2-2; D possibly corresponds to TRBD1 (6 bases). The sequence was collected from a woman between 45 and 65 years old with alopecia areata. Some clones in this sample may be carry-over from other donors' samples. The CDR3 bases are TGTGCCAGCAGCTATGGGACATTTCCTGGGGAGCTGTTTTTT. Amino acids: CASSYGTFPGELFF.